The present T cell receptor beta chain was sequenced within a study of OX40 agonist ivuxolimab in advanced cancers. Across the study: Every 2 weeks, ivuxolimab was infused into the patients intravenously at between 0.01 and 10 mg/kg. Dose-escalation cases comprised hepatocellular carcinoma, melanoma, renal cell or head and neck cancer.

For this clone: Its target is unknown.

The repertoire was sequenced with immunoSEQ multiplex PCR; TCRdb's copy has only in-frame clones and lacks some. The data contain about 50,000 clones, 81% of them seen just once; the ten biggest clones take up about 7.3%. Germline V gives CDR1 MGHRA, CDR2 YSYEKL. The trim removed 1 base at V and 8 bases at J, leaving 14 bases unmatched. The CDR3 length is 18 residues. Study-wide findings and caveats: The study observed clonal expansion of CD4+ and CD8+ blood T cells by week 6 at 0.1 to 3.0 mg/kg.

The sequence was collected from an adult with an advanced solid tumor such as melanoma, head and neck, liver or kidney cancer. The chain combines TRBV4-1 with TRBJ2-1; 10 bases line up with TRBD2. The sequenced sample was CD4+ or CD8+ T cells sorted from blood, obtained in a trial of the OX40 agonist ivuxolimab. The CDR3, as DNA: TGCGCCAGCAGCCAAGCCGAGTTGTATCTAGCGGGAGTTGATGAGCAGTTCTTC. This sequence encodes CASSQAELYLAGVDEQFF.